This note documents a single T cell receptor beta chain sequence. The CDR3 spans 15 residues. Looked up from germline, CDR1 is MNHEY and CDR2 is SVGAGI. V was cut by 7 bases and J by 4 bases, with 17 bases left in between. The entry originates in a study of T cell clonotyping in hematopoietic cell transplantation. About the study: Cytoreduction preceded collection of pretransplant recipient samples.

Measured with immunoSEQ multiplex PCR; TCRdb has only the in-frame clones, and not every one. This sample has about 27,000 clones, with 60% to 80% found just once. Time point in this sample: recipient sample about 28 days before transplant, after cytoreduction. Sequencing used peripheral blood mononuclear cells, obtained before stem cell transplant. This receptor was taken from a man in his fifties with myelodysplastic syndrome. Some clones in this sample may be carry-over from other donors' samples. The chain is built from TRBV6-5 and TRBJ2-1; D not certain. This CDR3 is CASMRFASSYNEQFF. CDR3 nucleotide sequence: TGTGCCAGCATGAGGTTTGCCTCATCTTACAATGAGCAGTTCTTC.